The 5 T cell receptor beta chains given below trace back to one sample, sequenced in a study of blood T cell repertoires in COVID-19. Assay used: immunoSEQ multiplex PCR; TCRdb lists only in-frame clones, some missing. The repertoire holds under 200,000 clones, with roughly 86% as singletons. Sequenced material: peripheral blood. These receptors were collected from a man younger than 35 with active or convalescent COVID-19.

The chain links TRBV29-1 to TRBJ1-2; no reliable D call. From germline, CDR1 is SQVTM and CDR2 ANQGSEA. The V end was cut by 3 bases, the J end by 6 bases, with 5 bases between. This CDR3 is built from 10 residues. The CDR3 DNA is TGCAGCGTTGAGAGTAATGGCTACACCTTC. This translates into CSVESNGYTF.

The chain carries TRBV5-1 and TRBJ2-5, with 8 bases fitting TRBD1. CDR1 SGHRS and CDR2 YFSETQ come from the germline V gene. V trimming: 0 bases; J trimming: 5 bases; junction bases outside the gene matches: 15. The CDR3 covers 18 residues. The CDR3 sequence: CASSLAKLRDRPLETQYF. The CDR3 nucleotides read TGCGCCAGCAGCTTGGCCAAGCTGAGGGACAGGCCTTTGGAGACCCAGTACTTC.

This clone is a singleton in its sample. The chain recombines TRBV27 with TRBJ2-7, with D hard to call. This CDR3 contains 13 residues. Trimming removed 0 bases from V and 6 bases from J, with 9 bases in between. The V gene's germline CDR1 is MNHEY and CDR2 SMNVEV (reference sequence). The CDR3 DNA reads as TGTGCCAGCAGTTTATCGGCAGTCTCCGAGCAGTACTTC. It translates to CASSLSAVSEQYF.

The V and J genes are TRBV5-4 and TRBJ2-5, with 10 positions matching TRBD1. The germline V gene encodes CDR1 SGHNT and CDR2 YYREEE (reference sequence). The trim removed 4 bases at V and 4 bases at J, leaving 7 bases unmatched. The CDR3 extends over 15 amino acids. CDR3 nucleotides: TGTGCCAGCAGCGCGACAGGGGGCGTTGCAGAGACCCAGTACTTC. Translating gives CASSATGGVAETQYF.

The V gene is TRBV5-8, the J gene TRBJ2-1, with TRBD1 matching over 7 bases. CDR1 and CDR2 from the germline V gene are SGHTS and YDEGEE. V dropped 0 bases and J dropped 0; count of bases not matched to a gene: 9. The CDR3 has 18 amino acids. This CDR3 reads CASSLEPLGDSSYNEQFF. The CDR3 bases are TGTGCCAGCAGCTTGGAGCCATTAGGGGACAGCTCCTACAATGAGCAGTTCTTC.